This entry features one T cell receptor beta chain sequence. Its antigen is not known. This record belongs to a study of post-analysis software for immune sequencing data. TCR beta libraries were prepared from cDNA with unique molecular identifiers. TCRdb ran MiXCR on the PCR reads and lists one entry per CDR3 protein. The sample lists roughly 800,000 distinct CDR3 sequences, about 43% occurring once. Germline values: CDR1 SGHRS, CDR2 YFSETQ. This CDR3 is 15 amino acids long. Trimming pared 0 bases from V and 4 bases from J, leaving 13 bases between. Overall study results and limits: Comparison of patients with controls showed five or six TRBV segments more frequent in patients, TRBV5-6, TRBV5-1 and TRBV20-1 among them.

This clonotype was obtained from a girl aged 5 to 17 with multiple sclerosis. The genes are TRBV5-1 and TRBJ1-2, with a possible D match to TRBD1 (6 bases). The sample consisted of blood. The CDR3 nucleotides are TGCGCCAGCAGCTTGGGGACAGATCCCTTCTATGGCTACACCTTC. Amino acid sequence: CASSLGTDPFYGYTF.